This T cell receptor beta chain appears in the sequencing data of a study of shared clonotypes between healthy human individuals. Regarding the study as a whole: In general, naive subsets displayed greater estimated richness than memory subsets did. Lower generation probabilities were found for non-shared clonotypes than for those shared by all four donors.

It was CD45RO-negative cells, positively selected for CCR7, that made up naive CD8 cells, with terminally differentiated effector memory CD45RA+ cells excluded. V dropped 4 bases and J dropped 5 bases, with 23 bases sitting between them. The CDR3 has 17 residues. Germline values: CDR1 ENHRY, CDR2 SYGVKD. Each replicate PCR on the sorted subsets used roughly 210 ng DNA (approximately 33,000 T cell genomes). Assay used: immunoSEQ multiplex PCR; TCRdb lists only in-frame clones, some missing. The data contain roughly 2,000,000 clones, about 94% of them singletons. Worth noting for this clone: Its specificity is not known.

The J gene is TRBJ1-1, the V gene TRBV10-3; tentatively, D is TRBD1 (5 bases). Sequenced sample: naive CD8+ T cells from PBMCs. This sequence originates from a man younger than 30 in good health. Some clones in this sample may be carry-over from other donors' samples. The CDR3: CAISGMGPVDFRTEAFF. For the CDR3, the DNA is TGTGCCATCAGTGGGATGGGACCGGTGGACTTTAGGACTGAAGCTTTCTTT.